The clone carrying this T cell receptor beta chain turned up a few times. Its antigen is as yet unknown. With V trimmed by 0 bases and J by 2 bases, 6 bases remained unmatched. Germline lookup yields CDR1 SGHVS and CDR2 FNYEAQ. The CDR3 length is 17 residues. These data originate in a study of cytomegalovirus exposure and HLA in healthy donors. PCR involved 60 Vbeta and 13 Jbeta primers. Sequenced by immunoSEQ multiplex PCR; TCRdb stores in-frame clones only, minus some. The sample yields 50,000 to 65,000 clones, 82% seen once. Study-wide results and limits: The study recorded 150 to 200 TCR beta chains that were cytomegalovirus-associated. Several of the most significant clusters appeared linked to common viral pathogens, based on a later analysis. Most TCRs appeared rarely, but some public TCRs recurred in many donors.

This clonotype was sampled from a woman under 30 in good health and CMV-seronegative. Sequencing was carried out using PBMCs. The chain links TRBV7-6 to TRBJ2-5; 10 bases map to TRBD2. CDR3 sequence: CASSLASSAGGQETQYF. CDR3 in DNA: TGTGCCAGCAGCTTAGCTTCGTCAGCGGGGGGGCAAGAGACCCAGTACTTC.